A selection of T cell receptor beta chains follows, all from one sample in a study of T cell repertoires in cytomegalovirus infection. Their cognate antigens are unknown. A single record per CDR3 protein comes from TCRdb applying MiXCR to the reads. The sample gives roughly 180,000 distinct CDR3 sequences, roughly 20% of which show up once; under 30% is in the top ten. Sequencing was performed on CD8+ T cells from cultured PBMCs, taken from culture after CMV antigen stimulation. The source is a human donor in good health (CMV status not recorded). Some clones in this sample may be carry-over from other donors' samples. CDR3s include the opening cysteine and the closing phenylalanine or tryptophan. The D gene is left open where the match is weak. Clone size is shown for a subset of rows, as once, few, many or a class of expanded clone.

v_gene: TRBV7-9
j_gene: TRBJ1-1
d_gene: NA
abundance: few
CDR3nt: TGTGCCACCGTACAGGGTTATGACACTGAAGCTTTCTTT
CDR3aa: CATVQGYDTEAFF

v_gene: TRBV20-1
j_gene: TRBJ2-3
d_gene: NA
abundance: few
CDR3nt: TGCAGTGTTAGTCTCCCTCTTAGCACAGATACGCAGTATTTT
CDR3aa: CSVSLPLSTDTQYF

v_gene: TRBV6-5
j_gene: TRBJ1-2
d_gene: NA
abundance: few
CDR3nt: TGTGCCAGCAGCCCCGGGGTGCAGGGGCATAACGGCTACACCTTC
CDR3aa: CASSPGVQGHNGYTF

v_gene: TRBV12-3/TRBV12-4
j_gene: TRBJ1-2
d_gene: NA
abundance: NA
CDR3nt: TGTGCCAGCAGTTTAGGGGACAGCTACACCTTC
CDR3aa: CASSLGDSYTF

v_gene: TRBV7-8
j_gene: TRBJ1-1
d_gene: NA
abundance: few
CDR3nt: TGTGCCAGCAGCTTAGCGCTGCCGAACACTGAAGCTTTCTTT
CDR3aa: CASSLALPNTEAFF

v_gene: TRBV11-2
j_gene: TRBJ1-2
d_gene: TRBD1
abundance: NA
CDR3nt: TGTGCCAGCAGCATCCAACGGAACAGGGGGATCACAAACTATGGCTACACCTTC
CDR3aa: CASSIQRNRGITNYGYTF

v_gene: TRBV10-3
j_gene: TRBJ2-1
d_gene: NA
abundance: NA
CDR3nt: TGTGCCATCAGTGAGTCGGTCAGCCGAACTCACAATGAGCAGTTCTTC
CDR3aa: CAISESVSRTHNEQFF

v_gene: TRBV7-9
j_gene: TRBJ2-2
d_gene: NA
abundance: few
CDR3nt: TGTGCCAGCAGAGACACAAACACCGGGGAGCTGTTTTTT
CDR3aa: CASRDTNTGELFF

v_gene: TRBV4-1
j_gene: TRBJ2-1
d_gene: NA
abundance: NA
CDR3nt: TGCGCCAGCAGCCAAGAATGGCCAGGGCGGGAAAATGAGCAGTTCTTC
CDR3aa: CASSQEWPGRENEQFF

v_gene: TRBV7-2
j_gene: TRBJ2-7
d_gene: NA
abundance: NA
CDR3nt: TGTGCCAGCAGCCCATGGGACATTCCGCCGCTATCCTACGAGCAGTACTTC
CDR3aa: CASSPWDIPPLSYEQYF

v_gene: TRBV4-1
j_gene: TRBJ2-3
d_gene: NA
abundance: few
CDR3nt: TGCGCCAGCAGCCAAGATCGGGAGCTTAGCACAGATACGCAGTATTTT
CDR3aa: CASSQDRELSTDTQYF

v_gene: TRBV12-3/TRBV12-4
j_gene: TRBJ2-7
d_gene: TRBD2
abundance: NA
CDR3nt: TGTGCCAGCAGTTTAAGTCTAGCGGGGGTCCCGGACGAGCAGTACTTC
CDR3aa: CASSLSLAGVPDEQYF

v_gene: TRBV7-9
j_gene: TRBJ1-1
d_gene: TRBD1
abundance: few
CDR3nt: TGTGCCAGCAGCCCTACAGGGGTTGAAGCTTTCTTT
CDR3aa: CASSPTGVEAFF

v_gene: TRBV28
j_gene: TRBJ1-4
d_gene: TRBD1
abundance: NA
CDR3nt: TGTGCCAGCAGGAATCGGACAGGGGGAAAGTCTAATGAAAAACTGTTTTTT
CDR3aa: CASRNRTGGKSNEKLFF

v_gene: TRBV20-1
j_gene: TRBJ1-2
d_gene: TRBD1
abundance: NA
CDR3nt: TGCAGTGCTAGAGCTGTCGGACAGGGAAGTTACGATGGCTACACCTTC
CDR3aa: CSARAVGQGSYDGYTF

v_gene: TRBV7-6
j_gene: TRBJ1-1
d_gene: NA
abundance: NA
CDR3nt: TGTGCCAGCAGCTTAGAGTTCGAAACTGAAGCTTTCTTT
CDR3aa: CASSLEFETEAFF

v_gene: TRBV7-6
j_gene: TRBJ1-2
d_gene: NA
abundance: few
CDR3nt: TGTGCCAGCAGCTTATTTTCAGGACACCGTCCTTCAAACTATGGCTACACCTTC
CDR3aa: CASSLFSGHRPSNYGYTF

v_gene: TRBV12-3/TRBV12-4
j_gene: TRBJ1-4
d_gene: NA
abundance: few
CDR3nt: TGTGCCAGCAATCAGGGTGGGAATGAAAAACTGTTTTTT
CDR3aa: CASNQGGNEKLFF

v_gene: TRBV7-8
j_gene: TRBJ2-7
d_gene: TRBD1
abundance: NA
CDR3nt: TGTGCCGGCAGCCCAAAGAGGGGGCGCCCCTACGAGCAGTACTTC
CDR3aa: CAGSPKRGRPYEQYF

v_gene: TRBV6-5
j_gene: TRBJ2-3
d_gene: TRBD2
abundance: few
CDR3nt: TGTGCCAGCAGTACGACTAGCGGGGACCCCACAGATACGCAGTATTTT
CDR3aa: CASSTTSGDPTDTQYF

v_gene: TRBV6-6
j_gene: TRBJ2-1
d_gene: NA
abundance: NA
CDR3nt: TGTGCCAGCAGTTACTCGAGAAGTTCCTACAATGAGCAGTTCTTC
CDR3aa: CASSYSRSSYNEQFF

v_gene: TRBV19
j_gene: TRBJ2-3
d_gene: NA
abundance: NA
CDR3nt: TGTGCCACTCTCGACAGGCACACAGATACGCAGTATTTT
CDR3aa: CATLDRHTDTQYF

v_gene: TRBV7-9
j_gene: TRBJ2-7
d_gene: TRBD1
abundance: NA
CDR3nt: TGTGCCAGCAGCTTCTCCGGGACAGGGGGATACGAGCAGTACTTC
CDR3aa: CASSFSGTGGYEQYF

v_gene: TRBV7-8
j_gene: TRBJ1-2
d_gene: NA
abundance: NA
CDR3nt: TGTGCCAGCAGCGTGGACAATCTAGGAGGTGGCTACACCTTC
CDR3aa: CASSVDNLGGGYTF

v_gene: TRBV12-3/TRBV12-4
j_gene: TRBJ2-3
d_gene: NA
abundance: NA
CDR3nt: TGTGCCAGCTTTAGACTATCAGATACGCAGTATTTT
CDR3aa: CASFRLSDTQYF

v_gene: TRBV6-2/TRBV6-3
j_gene: TRBJ1-5
d_gene: NA
abundance: NA
CDR3nt: TGTGCCAGCAGTTATGAGGCCAGGGAACGTTCGGTCGGGCAGCCCCAGCATTTT
CDR3aa: CASSYEARERSVGQPQHF

v_gene: TRBV6-1
j_gene: TRBJ1-5
d_gene: NA
abundance: few
CDR3nt: TGTGCCAGCAGTGATGTCTTCCGGGATAGCAATCAGCCCCAGCATTTT
CDR3aa: CASSDVFRDSNQPQHF

v_gene: TRBV7-8
j_gene: TRBJ1-5
d_gene: TRBD1
abundance: few
CDR3nt: TGTGCCAGCAGCCCCCCGACAGGGATTCAGCCCCAGCATTTT
CDR3aa: CASSPPTGIQPQHF

v_gene: TRBV12-3/TRBV12-4
j_gene: TRBJ1-1
d_gene: TRBD1
abundance: NA
CDR3nt: TGTGCCAGCGGACAGGGGGCGATGAACACTGAAGCTTTCTTT
CDR3aa: CASGQGAMNTEAFF

v_gene: TRBV6-6
j_gene: TRBJ1-2
d_gene: NA
abundance: few
CDR3nt: TGTGCCAGCAGTTACGGCAGCCTAAGTGAGGGCTACACCTTC
CDR3aa: CASSYGSLSEGYTF

v_gene: TRBV7-6
j_gene: TRBJ1-6
d_gene: NA
abundance: NA
CDR3nt: TGTGCCAGCAGCTTGGGGACAACGGATAATTCACCCCTCCACTTT
CDR3aa: CASSLGTTDNSPLHF

v_gene: TRBV4-3
j_gene: TRBJ2-3
d_gene: NA
abundance: NA
CDR3nt: TGCGCCAGCAGCCAAGAAACGGTTCCTAGCACAGATACGCAGTATTTT
CDR3aa: CASSQETVPSTDTQYF

v_gene: TRBV12-3/TRBV12-4
j_gene: TRBJ1-4
d_gene: NA
abundance: NA
CDR3nt: TGTGCCAGCAGTTTTTCAGCAGCAACTAATGAAAAACTGTTTTTT
CDR3aa: CASSFSAATNEKLFF

v_gene: TRBV6-5
j_gene: TRBJ2-2
d_gene: NA
abundance: NA
CDR3nt: TGTGCCAGCAGTTATGGGTTCTACCGGGAGCTGTTTTTT
CDR3aa: CASSYGFYRELFF

v_gene: TRBV6-5
j_gene: TRBJ1-2
d_gene: TRBD1
abundance: few
CDR3nt: TGTGCCAGCAGTTTCCACCGGGACAGGGGCATGTGGGGCTACACCTTC
CDR3aa: CASSFHRDRGMWGYTF

v_gene: TRBV19
j_gene: TRBJ2-5
d_gene: TRBD2
abundance: NA
CDR3nt: TGTGCCAGTAGTACCAAATTAGCTAGCGGTGGCGAGACCCAGTACTTC
CDR3aa: CASSTKLASGGETQYF

v_gene: TRBV12-5
j_gene: TRBJ2-1
d_gene: TRBD2
abundance: NA
CDR3nt: TGTGCTAGTGGTTTGGTACGGGGTAGCGGGGCATATTCCTACAATGAGCAGTTCTTC
CDR3aa: CASGLVRGSGAYSYNEQFF

v_gene: TRBV28
j_gene: TRBJ2-1
d_gene: NA
abundance: NA
CDR3nt: TGTGCCAGCAGTCCGTCAAGCTCCTACAATGAGCAGTTCTTC
CDR3aa: CASSPSSSYNEQFF

v_gene: TRBV6-1
j_gene: TRBJ2-2
d_gene: TRBD1
abundance: NA
CDR3nt: TGTGCCAGCAGTGAAGAGGGACAGGGCGTCGGGGAGCTGTTTTTT
CDR3aa: CASSEEGQGVGELFF

v_gene: TRBV27
j_gene: TRBJ2-6
d_gene: NA
abundance: NA
CDR3nt: TGTGCCAGCAGTTTATCGACTTCGGATCTGGGGGCCAACGTCCTGACTTTC
CDR3aa: CASSLSTSDLGANVLTF

v_gene: TRBV4-2
j_gene: TRBJ2-7
d_gene: TRBD2
abundance: NA
CDR3nt: TGTGCCAGCAGCCACGGACTAGCGGGGGCCGACCTCGCCTACGAGCAGTACTTC
CDR3aa: CASSHGLAGADLAYEQYF

v_gene: TRBV2
j_gene: TRBJ2-1
d_gene: NA
abundance: few
CDR3nt: TGTGCCAGCAGTCCACTGAGCTCCTACAATGAGCAGTTCTTC
CDR3aa: CASSPLSSYNEQFF

v_gene: TRBV20-1
j_gene: TRBJ1-6
d_gene: NA
abundance: NA
CDR3nt: TGCAGTGCCCAGGACATCCTCGAGGGTTCACCCCTCCACTTT
CDR3aa: CSAQDILEGSPLHF

v_gene: TRBV7-2
j_gene: TRBJ1-3
d_gene: NA
abundance: NA
CDR3nt: TGTGCCAGCACCCAAGGGCGCTCTGGAAACACCATATATTTT
CDR3aa: CASTQGRSGNTIYF

v_gene: TRBV7-6
j_gene: TRBJ2-3
d_gene: TRBD2
abundance: few
CDR3nt: TGTGCCAGCAGTCGTAGCGGGGGACTCACAGATACGCAGTATTTT
CDR3aa: CASSRSGGLTDTQYF

v_gene: TRBV7-2
j_gene: TRBJ2-3
d_gene: NA
abundance: few
CDR3nt: TGTGCCAGCAGTCAAGTGGGCTATTTGAGAGATACGCAGTATTTT
CDR3aa: CASSQVGYLRDTQYF

v_gene: TRBV4-3
j_gene: TRBJ1-1
d_gene: NA
abundance: NA
CDR3nt: TGCGCCAGCAGCCAAGGCTTTCCGGCAGGGTCTGAAGCTTTCTTT
CDR3aa: CASSQGFPAGSEAFF

v_gene: TRBV2
j_gene: TRBJ1-2
d_gene: NA
abundance: NA
CDR3nt: TGTGCCAGCATCGGGACGGGACTTAGTGTTGATGGCTACACCTTC
CDR3aa: CASIGTGLSVDGYTF

v_gene: TRBV6-6
j_gene: TRBJ1-2
d_gene: NA
abundance: once
CDR3nt: TGTGCCAGTGAGGGGTCAGGGACGGGTGGCTACACCTTC
CDR3aa: CASEGSGTGGYTF

v_gene: TRBV9
j_gene: TRBJ2-1
d_gene: NA
abundance: NA
CDR3nt: TGTGCCAGCAGCCCTAGCCCCTATGAGCAGTTCTTC
CDR3aa: CASSPSPYEQFF

v_gene: TRBV4-1
j_gene: TRBJ1-1
d_gene: TRBD1
abundance: few
CDR3nt: TGCGCCAGCAGGTTCCGGACAGGGGACCTTCAGACGAACACTGAAGCTTTCTTT
CDR3aa: CASRFRTGDLQTNTEAFF

v_gene: TRBV12-3/TRBV12-4
j_gene: TRBJ2-1
d_gene: NA
abundance: few
CDR3nt: TGTGCCAGCAACCCGAAGGGGGAGTGGAATGAGCAGTTCTTC
CDR3aa: CASNPKGEWNEQFF

v_gene: TRBV7-8
j_gene: TRBJ2-7
d_gene: NA
abundance: NA
CDR3nt: TGTGCCAGCAGCCTAGGGGACCCTACTGCCTACGAGCAGTACTTC
CDR3aa: CASSLGDPTAYEQYF